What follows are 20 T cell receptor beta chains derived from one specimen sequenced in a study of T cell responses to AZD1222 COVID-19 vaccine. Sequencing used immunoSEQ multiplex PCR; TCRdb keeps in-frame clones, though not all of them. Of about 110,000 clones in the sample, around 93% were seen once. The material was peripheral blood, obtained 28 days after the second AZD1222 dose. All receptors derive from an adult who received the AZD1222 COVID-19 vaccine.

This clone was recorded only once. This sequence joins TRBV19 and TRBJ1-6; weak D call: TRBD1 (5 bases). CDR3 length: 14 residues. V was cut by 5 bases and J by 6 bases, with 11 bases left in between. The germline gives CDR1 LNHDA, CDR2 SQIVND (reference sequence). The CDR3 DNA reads TGTGCCAGTAGTCTCCGGGACGTTAATTCACCCCTCCACTTT. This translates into CASSLRDVNSPLHF.

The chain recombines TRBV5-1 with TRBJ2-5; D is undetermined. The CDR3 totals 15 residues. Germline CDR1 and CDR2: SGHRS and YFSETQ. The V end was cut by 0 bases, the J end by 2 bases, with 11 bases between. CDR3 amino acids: CASSLDGRPQETQYF. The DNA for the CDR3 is TGCGCCAGCAGCTTGGACGGACGGCCTCAAGAGACCCAGTACTTC.

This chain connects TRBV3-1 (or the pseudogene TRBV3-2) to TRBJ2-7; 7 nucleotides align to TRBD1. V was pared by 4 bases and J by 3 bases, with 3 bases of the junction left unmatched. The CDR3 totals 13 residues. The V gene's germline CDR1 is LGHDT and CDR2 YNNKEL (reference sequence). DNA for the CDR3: TGTGCCAGCAGCCTCCGGGACAGCTACGAGCAGTACTTC. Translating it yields CASSLRDSYEQYF.

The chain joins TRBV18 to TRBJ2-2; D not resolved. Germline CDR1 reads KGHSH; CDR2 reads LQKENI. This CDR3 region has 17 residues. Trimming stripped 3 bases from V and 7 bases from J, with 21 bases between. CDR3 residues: CASSPQKLDLFYGELFF. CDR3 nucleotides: TGTGCCAGCTCACCCCAAAAACTGGATCTATTCTACGGGGAGCTGTTTTTT.

CDR3 nucleotide sequence: TGTGCCAGTAGCGGACAGCAAGAGACCCAGTACTTC. It translates to CASSGQQETQYF. This rearrangement joins TRBV19 to TRBJ2-5; D is perhaps TRBD1 (6 bases). CDR3 length: 12 amino acids. Germline V gene data show CDR1 as LNHDA and CDR2 as SQIVND (reference sequence). Between the trimmed V and J ends, which lost 6 bases and 2 bases, there was a span of 7 bases.

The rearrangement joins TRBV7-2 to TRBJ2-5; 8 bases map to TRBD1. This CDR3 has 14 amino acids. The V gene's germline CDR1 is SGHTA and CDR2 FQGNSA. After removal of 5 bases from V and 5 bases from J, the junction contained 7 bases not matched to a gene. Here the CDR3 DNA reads TGTGCCAGCAGCCCCGGACAGGGCGGGGAGACCCAGTACTTC. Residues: CASSPGQGGETQYF.

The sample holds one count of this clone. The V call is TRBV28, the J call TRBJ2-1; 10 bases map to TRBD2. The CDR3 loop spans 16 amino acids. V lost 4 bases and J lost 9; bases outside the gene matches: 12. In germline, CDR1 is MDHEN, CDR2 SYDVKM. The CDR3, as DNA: TGTGCCAGCAGTTCCCCTCCTAGCGGGAGACGGGGTGAGCAGTTCTTC. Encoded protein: CASSSPPSGRRGEQFF.

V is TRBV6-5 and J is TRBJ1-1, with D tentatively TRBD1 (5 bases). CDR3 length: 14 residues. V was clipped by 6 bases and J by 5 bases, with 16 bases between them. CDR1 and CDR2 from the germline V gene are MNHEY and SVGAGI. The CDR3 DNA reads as TGTGCCAGCAGGCTAGGACATCTACCAACTGAAGCTTTCTTT. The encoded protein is CASRLGHLPTEAFF.

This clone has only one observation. The CDR3 DNA is TGTGCCAGCAGCCAATCCCGGGGTCGGGAGGGCCCCATATACAATGAGCAGTTCTTC. Translation gives CASSQSRGREGPIYNEQFF. The V gene is TRBV14, the J gene TRBJ2-1; 8 nucleotides align to TRBD2. Germline V gene sequence: CDR1 SGHDN, CDR2 FVKESK. V dropped 2 bases and J dropped 4; count of bases not matched to a gene: 16. CDR3 length: 19 amino acids.

The CDR3 DNA follows: TGTGCCAGCAGCCCTGTAGGAGGGAAGAGCAATCAGCCCCAGCATTTT. It encodes CASSPVGGKSNQPQHF. J is TRBJ1-5 and V is TRBV7-8, with D unresolved. This CDR3 spans 16 amino acids. V lost 5 bases and J 1 base, leaving 15 bases between the germline ends. CDR1 is SGHVS, CDR2 FQNEAQ, per germline.

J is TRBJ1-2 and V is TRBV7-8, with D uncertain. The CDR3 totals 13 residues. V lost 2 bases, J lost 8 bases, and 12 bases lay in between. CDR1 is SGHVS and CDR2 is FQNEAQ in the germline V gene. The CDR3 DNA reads TGTGCCAGCAGCTTAACGCGGATCGAGGGCTACACCTTC. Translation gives CASSLTRIEGYTF. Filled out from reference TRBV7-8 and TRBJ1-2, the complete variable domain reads GAGVSQSPRYKVAKRGQDVALRCDPISGHVSLFWYQQALGQGPEFLTYFQNEAQLDKSGLPSDRFFAERPEGSVSTLKIQRTQQEDSAVYLCASSLTRIEGYTFGSGTRLTVV.

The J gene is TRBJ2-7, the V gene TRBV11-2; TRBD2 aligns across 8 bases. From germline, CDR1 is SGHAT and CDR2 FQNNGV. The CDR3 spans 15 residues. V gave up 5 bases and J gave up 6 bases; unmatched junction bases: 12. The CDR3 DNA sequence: TGTGCCAGCAGCGGAATAGCGGGAAAGCCGGGCGAGCAGTACTTC. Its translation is CASSGIAGKPGEQYF. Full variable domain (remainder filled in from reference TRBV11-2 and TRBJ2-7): EAGVAQSPRYKIIEKRQSVAFWCNPISGHATLYWYQQILGQGPKLLIQFQNNGVVDDSQLPKDRFSAERLKGVDSTLKIQPAKLEDSAVYLCASSGIAGKPGEQYFGPGTRLTVT.

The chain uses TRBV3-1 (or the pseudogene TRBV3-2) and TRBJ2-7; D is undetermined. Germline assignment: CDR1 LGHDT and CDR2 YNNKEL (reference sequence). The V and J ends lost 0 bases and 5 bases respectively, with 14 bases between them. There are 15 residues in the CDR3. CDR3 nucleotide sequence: TGTGCCAGCAGCCAAGATCATGGGGTCGGAAACGAGCAGTACTTC. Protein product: CASSQDHGVGNEQYF.

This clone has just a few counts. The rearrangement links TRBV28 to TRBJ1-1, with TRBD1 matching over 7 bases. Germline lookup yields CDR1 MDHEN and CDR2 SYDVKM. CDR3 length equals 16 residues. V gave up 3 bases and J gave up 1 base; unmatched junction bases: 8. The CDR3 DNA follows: TGTGCCAGCAGTTTTCCACAGGGGTTTCCGAACACTGAAGCTTTCTTT. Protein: CASSFPQGFPNTEAFF. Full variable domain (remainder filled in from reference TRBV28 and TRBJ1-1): DVKVTQSSRYLVKRTGEKVFLECVQDMDHENMFWYRQDPGLGLRLIYFSYDVKMKEKGDIPEGYSVSREKKERFSLILESASTNQTSMYLCASSFPQGFPNTEAFFGQGTRLTVV.

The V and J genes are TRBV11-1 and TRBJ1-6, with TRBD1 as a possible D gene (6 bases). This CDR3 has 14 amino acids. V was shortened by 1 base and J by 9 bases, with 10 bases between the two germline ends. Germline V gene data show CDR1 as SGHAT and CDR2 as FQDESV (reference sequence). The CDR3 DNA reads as TGTGCCAGCAGCTTAGGCCAGGGGCGTTCACCCCTCCACTTT. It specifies CASSLGQGRSPLHF.

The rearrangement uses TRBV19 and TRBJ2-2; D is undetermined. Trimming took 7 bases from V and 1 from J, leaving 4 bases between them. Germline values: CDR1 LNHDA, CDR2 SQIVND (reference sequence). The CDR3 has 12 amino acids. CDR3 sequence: CASNLNTGELFF. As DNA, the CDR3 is TGTGCCAGTAACCTGAACACCGGGGAGCTGTTTTTT.

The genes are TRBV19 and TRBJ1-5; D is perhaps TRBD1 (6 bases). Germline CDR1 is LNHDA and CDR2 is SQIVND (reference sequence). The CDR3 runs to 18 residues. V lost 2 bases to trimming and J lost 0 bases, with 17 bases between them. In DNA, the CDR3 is TGTGCCAGTAGTATATTGCAGGGAGGGGGATATAGCAATCAGCCCCAGCATTTT. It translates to CASSILQGGGYSNQPQHF.

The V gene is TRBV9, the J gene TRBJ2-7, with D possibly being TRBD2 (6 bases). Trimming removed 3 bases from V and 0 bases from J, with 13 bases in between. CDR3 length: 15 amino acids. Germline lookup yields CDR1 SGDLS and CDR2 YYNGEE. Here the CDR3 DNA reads TGTGCCAGCAGCGGTGGCCAGGGACTCTCCTACGAGCAGTACTTC. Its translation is CASSGGQGLSYEQYF. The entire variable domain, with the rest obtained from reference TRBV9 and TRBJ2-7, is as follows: DSGVTQTPKHLITATGQRVTLRCSPRSGDLSVYWYQQSLDQGLQFLIQYYNGEERAKGNILERFSAQQFPDLHSELNLSSLELGDSALYFCASSGGQGLSYEQYFGPGTRLTVT.

This CDR3 is CASSPGVGNRETYEQYF. DNA of the CDR3: TGTGCCAGCTCACCAGGCGTGGGTAACAGGGAGACCTACGAGCAGTACTTC. This chain links TRBV18 with TRBJ2-7; possibly TRBD1 for D (6 bases). The CDR3 extends over 17 amino acids. Trimming pared 2 bases from V and 2 bases from J, leaving 19 bases between. From germline, CDR1 is KGHSH and CDR2 LQKENI.

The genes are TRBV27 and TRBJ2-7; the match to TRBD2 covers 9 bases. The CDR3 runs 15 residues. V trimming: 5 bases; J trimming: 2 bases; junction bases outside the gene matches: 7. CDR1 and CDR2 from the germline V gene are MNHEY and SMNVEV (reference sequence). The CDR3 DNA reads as TGTGCCAGCAGTCTCATAGCGGGAGCCACCTACGAGCAGTACTTC. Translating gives CASSLIAGATYEQYF.